These 17 T cell receptor beta chains came from one sample sequenced in a study of blood T cell repertoires in COVID-19. Data came from immunoSEQ multiplex PCR; TCRdb stores just in-frame clones and leaves some out. The table shows 200,000 to 250,000 clones, with 80% to 90% occurring only once. The sample was peripheral blood. Every receptor here comes from a woman aged 80 or older with COVID-19, enrolled during active disease.

This clone occurred once. The V and J genes are TRBV6-5 and TRBJ1-6; D ambiguous. In germline, CDR1 is MNHEY, CDR2 SVGAGI. This CDR3 is 13 amino acids long. The V end lost 7 bases, the J end lost 9 bases, and 13 bases lay between the germline ends. CDR3 coding DNA: TGTGCCAGCAATCGGGGATCGAGTTCACCCCTCCACTTT. It yields the protein CASNRGSSSPLHF.

V is TRBV27 and J is TRBJ2-1; D may be TRBD1 (7 bases). With 7 bases removed from V and 2 bases from J, the gap between germline ends came to 15 bases. Germline V gene sequence: CDR1 MNHEY, CDR2 SMNVEV (reference sequence). The CDR3 is made up of 15 amino acids. The CDR3 loop reads CASMGGRGAYNEQFF. The CDR3 DNA follows: TGTGCCAGCATGGGGGGCAGGGGGGCCTACAATGAGCAGTTCTTC.

The V gene is TRBV28, the J gene TRBJ2-1, with 9 bases aligning to TRBD2. Germline assignment: CDR1 MDHEN and CDR2 SYDVKM. The CDR3 is 15 residues long. Trimming cost V 4 bases and J 0 bases; bases outside gene matches: 1. The chain's CDR3 is CASSSTSGSYNEQFF. CDR3 coding DNA: TGTGCCAGCAGTTCGACTAGCGGCTCCTACAATGAGCAGTTCTTC.

The V call is TRBV4-3, the J call TRBJ1-2; 8 bases line up with TRBD1. Germline trimming cut 4 bases from V and 3 bases from J; bases unmatched to any gene: 13. The CDR3 length is 17 residues. CDR1 LGHNA and CDR2 YSLEER come from the germline V gene. CDR3 residues: CASSPISGTGRHYGYTF. In DNA form, the CDR3 reads TGCGCCAGCAGCCCGATTTCCGGGACAGGACGGCACTATGGCTACACCTTC.

In its sample, this clone was seen a few times. CDR3 nucleotides: TGTGCCACCAGTGGCGCCACAGATACGCAGTATTTT. Translating it yields CATSGATDTQYF. V usage is TRBV24-1 and J usage is TRBJ2-3, with D unclear. V shed 5 bases and J shed 2 bases, with 4 bases lying between them. CDR1 and CDR2 (germline): KGHDR, SFDVKD. The CDR3 length is 12 residues.

The rearrangement links TRBV7-6 to TRBJ2-5, with 7 nucleotides matching TRBD1. The CDR3 extends over 15 amino acids. V shed 1 base, J shed 1 base, and the junction held 3 bases outside the gene matches. Germline V CDR1 and CDR2: SGHVS, FNYEAQ. This chain's CDR3 is CASSLVRGTQETQYF. The CDR3 nucleotides are TGTGCCAGCAGCTTAGTCAGGGGGACCCAAGAGACCCAGTACTTC. The full variable domain, in which reference TRBV7-6 and TRBJ2-5 provide the parts outside the CDR3, is GAGVSQSPRYKVTKRGQDVALRCDPISGHVSLYWYRQALGQGPEFLTYFNYEAQQDKSGLPNDRFSAERPEGSISTLTIQRTEQRDSAMYRCASSLVRGTQETQYFGPGTRLLVL.

The genes are TRBV5-1 and TRBJ2-1; possibly TRBD1 for D (6 bases). V dropped 2 bases and J dropped 8 bases, with 20 bases sitting between them. CDR1 and CDR2 (germline): SGHRS, YFSETQ. There are 16 residues in the CDR3. The DNA for the CDR3 is TGCGCCAGCAGCTTAGGGTTGGTAGGGGGAGTTGATGAGCAGTTCTTC. This sequence encodes CASSLGLVGGVDEQFF.

This sequence joins TRBV3-1 (or the pseudogene TRBV3-2) and TRBJ2-2; tentative D call: TRBD2 (6 bases). Germline loops: CDR1 LGHDT, CDR2 YNNKEL (reference sequence). The CDR3 runs 15 residues. V was trimmed by 3 bases and J by 2 bases, leaving 10 bases between them. CDR3 DNA: TGTGCCAGCAGCCACACGGGACTCAACACCGGGGAGCTGTTTTTT. Its protein is CASSHTGLNTGELFF.

The chain is built from TRBV7-9 and TRBJ2-5; 8 bases map to TRBD2. This CDR3 is 16 amino acids long. Germline-derived CDR1 and CDR2 are SEHNR and FQNEAQ (reference sequence). Trimming took 5 bases from V and 3 from J; bases not matched to a gene: 11. The CDR3 is CASSPGTRGDEETQYF. As DNA, the CDR3 is TGTGCCAGCAGCCCCGGGACTAGAGGGGATGAAGAGACCCAGTACTTC.

CDR3 bases: TGTGCCAGCAGCTCAGGGGGCGTTAAGTACTTC. Protein sequence: CASSSGGVKYF. This chain joins TRBV7-3 and TRBJ2-7; TRBD1 matches at 8 bases. V lost 4 bases to trimming and J lost 11 bases; unmatched junction nucleotides: 4. The CDR3 loop spans 11 amino acids. The germline gives CDR1 SGHTA, CDR2 FQGTGA.

The V gene is TRBV5-1, the J gene TRBJ1-4; D gene uncertain. Trimming cost V 0 bases and J 3 bases, with 6 bases left between them. This CDR3 region has 14 residues. CDR1 is SGHRS and CDR2 is YFSETQ in the germline V gene. In DNA, the CDR3 is TGCGCCAGCAGCTTGGCCCAGGCTAATGAAAAACTGTTTTTT. Amino acids: CASSLAQANEKLFF.

V usage is TRBV30 and J usage is TRBJ1-2; D is undetermined. The CDR3 runs 16 residues. Per the germline V gene, CDR1 is GTSNPN and CDR2 is SVGIG (reference sequence). V was pared by 0 bases and J by 5 bases, with 19 bases between. CDR3 in DNA: TGTGCCTGGAGTGTACACCTCCTCGATGAGCGATATGGCTACACCTTC. Translated, it gives CAWSVHLLDERYGYTF.

The V call is TRBV7-3, the J call TRBJ1-2; TRBD1 matches 9 bases. Trimming removed 5 bases from V and 4 bases from J; junction bases left unmatched: 14. The CDR3 loop spans 17 amino acids. Germline CDR1 SGHTA, CDR2 FQGTGA. The CDR3 sequence is CASSLQPGQGFAYGYTF. CDR3 bases: TGTGCCAGCAGCCTCCAGCCGGGACAGGGTTTTGCCTATGGCTACACCTTC.

This chain links TRBV11-2 with TRBJ1-4; no clear D gene. This CDR3 has 14 residues. V shed 0 bases and J shed 2 bases, with 4 bases lying between them. Germline V lookup: CDR1 SGHAT, CDR2 FQNNGV. The CDR3 region is CASSLDRTNEKLFF. The CDR3 DNA follows: TGTGCCAGCAGCTTAGACAGGACTAATGAAAAACTGTTTTTT.

The chain joins TRBV7-9 to TRBJ1-2, with TRBD1 as a possible D gene (6 bases). Trimming pared 3 bases from V and 4 bases from J, leaving 15 bases between. This CDR3 is 15 amino acids long. The V gene's germline CDR1 is SEHNR and CDR2 FQNEAQ (reference sequence). The chain's CDR3 is CASSFGRDITYGYTF. CDR3 DNA sequence: TGTGCCAGCAGCTTCGGAAGGGACATCACCTATGGCTACACCTTC.

The chain has TRBV27 and TRBJ2-7; 7 bases are a match to TRBD1. Trimming at V came to 4 bases and at J to 3 bases, leaving 0 bases not matched to a gene. The CDR3 spans 12 residues. Germline values: CDR1 MNHEY, CDR2 SMNVEV (reference sequence). The CDR3 loop reads CASSYRGYEQYF. In DNA form, the CDR3 reads TGTGCCAGCAGTTACAGGGGCTACGAGCAGTACTTC.

The chain uses TRBV2 and TRBJ1-2, with 10 bases aligning to TRBD1. There are 15 residues in the CDR3. Unmatched junction bases numbered 5, after V lost 0 bases and J lost 7 bases. Germline CDR1 is SNHLY and CDR2 is FYNNEI. The chain's CDR3 is CASSEAGTGVRGYTF. The DNA of the CDR3 is TGTGCCAGCAGTGAAGCCGGGACAGGGGTTCGTGGCTACACCTTC. Full variable domain (rest looked up from reference TRBV2 and TRBJ1-2): EPEVTQTPSHQVTQMGQEVILRCVPISNHLYFYWYRQILGQKVEFLVSFYNNEISEKSEIFDDQFSVERPDGSNFTLKIRSTKLEDSAMYFCASSEAGTGVRGYTFGSGTRLTVV.